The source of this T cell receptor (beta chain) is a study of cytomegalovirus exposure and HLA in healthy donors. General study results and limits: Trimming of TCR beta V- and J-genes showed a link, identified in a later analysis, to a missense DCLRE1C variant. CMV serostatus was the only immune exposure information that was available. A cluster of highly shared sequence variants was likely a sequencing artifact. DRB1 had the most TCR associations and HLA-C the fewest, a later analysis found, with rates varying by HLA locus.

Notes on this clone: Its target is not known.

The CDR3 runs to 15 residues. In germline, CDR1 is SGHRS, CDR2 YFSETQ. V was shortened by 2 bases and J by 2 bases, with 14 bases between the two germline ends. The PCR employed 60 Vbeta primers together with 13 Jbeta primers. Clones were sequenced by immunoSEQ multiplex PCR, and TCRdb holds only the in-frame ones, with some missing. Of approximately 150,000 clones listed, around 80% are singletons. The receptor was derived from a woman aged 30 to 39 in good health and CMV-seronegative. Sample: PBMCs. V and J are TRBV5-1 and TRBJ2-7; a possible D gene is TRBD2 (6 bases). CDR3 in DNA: TGCGCCAGCAGCTTTGGAGGGATACGAACCTACGAGCAGTACTTC. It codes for CASSFGGIRTYEQYF.